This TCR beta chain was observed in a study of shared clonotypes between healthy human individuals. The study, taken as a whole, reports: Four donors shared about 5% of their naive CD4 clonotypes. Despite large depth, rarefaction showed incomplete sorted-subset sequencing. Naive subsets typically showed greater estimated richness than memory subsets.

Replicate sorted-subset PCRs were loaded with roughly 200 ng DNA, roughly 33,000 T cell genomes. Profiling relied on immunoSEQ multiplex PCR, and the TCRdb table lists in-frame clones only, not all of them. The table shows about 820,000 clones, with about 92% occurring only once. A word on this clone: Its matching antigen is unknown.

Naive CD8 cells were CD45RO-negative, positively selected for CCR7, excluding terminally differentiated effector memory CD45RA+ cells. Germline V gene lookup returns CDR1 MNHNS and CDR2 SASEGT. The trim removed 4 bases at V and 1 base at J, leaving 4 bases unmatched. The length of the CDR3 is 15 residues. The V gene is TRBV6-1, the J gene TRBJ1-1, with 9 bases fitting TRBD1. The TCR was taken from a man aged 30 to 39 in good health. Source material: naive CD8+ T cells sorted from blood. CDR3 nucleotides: TGTGCCAGCAGTGTTGAGACAGGGGGGAACACTGAAGCTTTCTTT. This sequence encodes CASSVETGGNTEAFF.